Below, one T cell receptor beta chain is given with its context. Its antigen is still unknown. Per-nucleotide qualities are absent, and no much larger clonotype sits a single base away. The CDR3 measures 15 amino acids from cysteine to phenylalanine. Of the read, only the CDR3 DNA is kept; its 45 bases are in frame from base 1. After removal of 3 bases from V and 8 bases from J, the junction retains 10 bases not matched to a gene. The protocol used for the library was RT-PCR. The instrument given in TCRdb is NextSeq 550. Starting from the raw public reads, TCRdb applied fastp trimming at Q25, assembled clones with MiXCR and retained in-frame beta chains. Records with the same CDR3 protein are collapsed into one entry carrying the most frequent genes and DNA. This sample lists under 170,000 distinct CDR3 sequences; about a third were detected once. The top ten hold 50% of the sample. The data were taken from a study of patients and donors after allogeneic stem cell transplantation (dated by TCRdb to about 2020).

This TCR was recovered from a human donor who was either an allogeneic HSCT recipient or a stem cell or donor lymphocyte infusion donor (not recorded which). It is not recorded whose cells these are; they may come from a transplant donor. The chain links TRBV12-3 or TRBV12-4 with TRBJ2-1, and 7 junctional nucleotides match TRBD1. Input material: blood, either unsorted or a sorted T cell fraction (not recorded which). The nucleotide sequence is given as TGTGCCAGCAGTTTTTTCGGGACAGCAGTCGATGAGCAGTTCTTC. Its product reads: CASSFFGTAVDEQFF.